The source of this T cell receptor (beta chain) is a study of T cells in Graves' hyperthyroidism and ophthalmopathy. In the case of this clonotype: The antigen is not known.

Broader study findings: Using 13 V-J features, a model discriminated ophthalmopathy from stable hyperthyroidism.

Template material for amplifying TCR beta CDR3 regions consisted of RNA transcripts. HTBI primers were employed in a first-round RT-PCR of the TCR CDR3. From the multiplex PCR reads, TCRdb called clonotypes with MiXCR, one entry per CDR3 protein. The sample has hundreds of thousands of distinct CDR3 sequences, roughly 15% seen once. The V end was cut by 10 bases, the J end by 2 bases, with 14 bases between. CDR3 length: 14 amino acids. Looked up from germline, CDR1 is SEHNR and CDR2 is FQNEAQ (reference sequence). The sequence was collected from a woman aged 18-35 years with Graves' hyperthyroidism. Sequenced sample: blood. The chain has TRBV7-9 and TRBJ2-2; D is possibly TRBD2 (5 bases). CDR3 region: CATPRRSNTGELFF. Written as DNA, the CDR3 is TGTGCCACGCCTCGGAGGAGTAACACCGGGGAGCTGTTTTTT.